This passage covers 3 T cell receptor beta chains from one sample sequenced in a study of blood T cell repertoires in COVID-19. TCRdb keeps only in-frame clones here, not all; method: immunoSEQ multiplex PCR. The data contain around 68,000 clones, approximately 86% of them singletons. The sequenced material came from peripheral blood. These receptors were taken from a middle-aged man with COVID-19, enrolled during active disease.

On this clone: Within the sample, other DNA sequences also encode this same CDR3. The genes are TRBV11-2 and TRBJ1-1, with a tentative D call TRBD1 (5 bases). V lost 0 bases and J lost 3, with 5 bases in between. CDR3 length: 13 amino acids. Looked up from germline, CDR1 is SGHAT and CDR2 is FQNNGV. As DNA, the CDR3 is TGTGCCAGCAGCTTAGAGGGGCACACTGAAGCTTTCTTT. Encoded protein: CASSLEGHTEAFF.

The rearrangement uses TRBV7-9 and TRBJ2-7; possible D gene TRBD1, 5 bases. The germline V gene encodes CDR1 SEHNR and CDR2 FQNEAQ (reference sequence). The CDR3 extends over 13 amino acids. V was pared by 5 bases and J by 5 bases, with 13 bases between. The CDR3 DNA sequence: TGTGCCAGCAGCCCAGAGCAGGGCCACGAGCAGTACTTC. This encodes CASSPEQGHEQYF.

The rearrangement uses TRBV6-2 or TRBV6-3 and TRBJ1-1, with a tentative D call TRBD1 (6 bases). V was pared by 2 bases and J by 4 bases, with 8 bases between. CDR1 and CDR2 (germline): MNHEY, SVGEGT. This CDR3 has 13 amino acids. CDR3 in amino acids: CASSYGRGTEAFF. CDR3 nucleotides: TGTGCCAGCAGTTACGGCAGGGGCACTGAAGCTTTCTTT.